This T cell receptor (beta chain) was sequenced in a study of blood T cell repertoires in COVID-19. Looking at the study overall: T cells, B-cell-depleted T cells, or PBMCs supplied cDNA or gDNA.

TCRdb's copy holds only in-frame clones and misses some; the assay was immunoSEQ multiplex PCR. The repertoire holds more than 200,000 clones, with under 90% as singletons. In Seattle, patients joined the study during active infection and were tracked longitudinally. CDR1 MDHEN and CDR2 SYDVKM come from the germline V gene. This CDR3 is 11 amino acids long. V lost 6 bases to trimming and J lost 6 bases, with 6 bases between them. This TCR was sampled from a woman older than 75 with COVID-19, enrolled during active disease. What was sequenced was peripheral blood. V usage is TRBV28 and J usage is TRBJ1-5; D gene uncertain. Here the CDR3 reads CASSQAQPQHF. The CDR3 DNA is TGTGCCAGCAGCCAAGCTCAGCCCCAGCATTTT.